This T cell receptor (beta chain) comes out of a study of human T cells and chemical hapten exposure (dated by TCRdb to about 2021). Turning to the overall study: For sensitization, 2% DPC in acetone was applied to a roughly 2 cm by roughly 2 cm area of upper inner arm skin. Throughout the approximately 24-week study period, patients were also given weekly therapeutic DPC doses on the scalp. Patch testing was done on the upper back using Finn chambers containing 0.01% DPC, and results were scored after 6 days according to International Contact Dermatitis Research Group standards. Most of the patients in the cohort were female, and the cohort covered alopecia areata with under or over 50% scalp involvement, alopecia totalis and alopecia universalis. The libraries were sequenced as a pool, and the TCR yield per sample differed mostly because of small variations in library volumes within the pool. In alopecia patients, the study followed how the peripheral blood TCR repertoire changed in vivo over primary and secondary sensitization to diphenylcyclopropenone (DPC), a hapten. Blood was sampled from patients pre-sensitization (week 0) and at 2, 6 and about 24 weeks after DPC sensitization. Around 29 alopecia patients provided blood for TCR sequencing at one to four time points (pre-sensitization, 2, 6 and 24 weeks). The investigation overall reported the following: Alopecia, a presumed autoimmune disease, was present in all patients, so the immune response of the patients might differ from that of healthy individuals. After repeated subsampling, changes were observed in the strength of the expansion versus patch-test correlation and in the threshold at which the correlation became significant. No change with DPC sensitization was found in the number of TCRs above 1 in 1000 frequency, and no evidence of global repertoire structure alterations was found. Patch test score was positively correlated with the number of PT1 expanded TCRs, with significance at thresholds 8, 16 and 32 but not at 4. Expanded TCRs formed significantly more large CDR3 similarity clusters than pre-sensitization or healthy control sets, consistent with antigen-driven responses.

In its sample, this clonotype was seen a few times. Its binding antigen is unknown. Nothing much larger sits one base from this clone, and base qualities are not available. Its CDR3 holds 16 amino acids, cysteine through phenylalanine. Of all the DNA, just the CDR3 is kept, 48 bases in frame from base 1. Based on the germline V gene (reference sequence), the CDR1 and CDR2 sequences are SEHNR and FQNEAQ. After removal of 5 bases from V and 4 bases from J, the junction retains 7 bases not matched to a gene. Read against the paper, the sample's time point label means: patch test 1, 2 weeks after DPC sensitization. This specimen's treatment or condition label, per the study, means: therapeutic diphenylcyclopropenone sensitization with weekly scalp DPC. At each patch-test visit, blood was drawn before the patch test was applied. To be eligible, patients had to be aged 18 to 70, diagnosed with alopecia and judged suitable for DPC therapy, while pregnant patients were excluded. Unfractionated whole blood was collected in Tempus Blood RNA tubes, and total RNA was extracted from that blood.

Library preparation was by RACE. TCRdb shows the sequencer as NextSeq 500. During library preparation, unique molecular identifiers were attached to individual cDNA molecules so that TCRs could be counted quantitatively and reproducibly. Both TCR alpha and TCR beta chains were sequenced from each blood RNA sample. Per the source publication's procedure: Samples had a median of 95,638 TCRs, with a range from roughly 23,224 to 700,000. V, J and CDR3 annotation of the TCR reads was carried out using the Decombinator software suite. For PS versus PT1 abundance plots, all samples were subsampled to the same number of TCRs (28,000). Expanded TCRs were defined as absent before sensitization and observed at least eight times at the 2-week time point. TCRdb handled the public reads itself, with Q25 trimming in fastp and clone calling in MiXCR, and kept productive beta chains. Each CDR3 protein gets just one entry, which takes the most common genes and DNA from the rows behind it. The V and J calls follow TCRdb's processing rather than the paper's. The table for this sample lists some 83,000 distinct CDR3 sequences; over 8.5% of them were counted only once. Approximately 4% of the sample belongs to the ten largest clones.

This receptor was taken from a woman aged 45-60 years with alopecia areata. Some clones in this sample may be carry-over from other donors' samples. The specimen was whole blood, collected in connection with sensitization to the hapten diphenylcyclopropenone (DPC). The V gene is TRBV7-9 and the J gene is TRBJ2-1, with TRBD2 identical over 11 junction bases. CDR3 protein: CASSLRLAGGYNEQFF. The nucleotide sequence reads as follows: TGTGCCAGCAGCCTACGCCTAGCGGGAGGTTACAATGAGCAGTTCTTC.